One sample yielded the 5 T cell receptor beta chains listed below, sequenced in a study of T cell responses to AZD1222 COVID-19 vaccine. TCRdb's copy holds only in-frame clones and misses some; the assay was immunoSEQ multiplex PCR. The repertoire consists of 120,000 to 150,000 clones, with approximately 86% occurring once and the leading ten covering under 3.5%. The material sequenced was peripheral blood, taken on day 0 of AZD1222 vaccination. The receptors were gathered from an adult in good health.

The rearrangement uses TRBV27 and TRBJ1-2; D remains unclear. The CDR3 sequence is 15 residues long. With 0 bases removed from V and 4 bases from J, the gap between germline ends came to 12 bases. Germline CDR1 MNHEY, CDR2 SMNVEV (reference sequence). The CDR3 loop reads CASSLSTVGGYGYTF. In nucleotides, the CDR3 is TGTGCCAGCAGTTTATCCACAGTGGGTGGCTATGGCTACACCTTC.

V usage is TRBV6-5 and J usage is TRBJ2-7; D ambiguous. V was shortened by 1 base and J by 5 bases, with 3 bases between the two germline ends. CDR3 length: 11 residues. Germline-derived CDR1 and CDR2 are MNHEY and SVGAGI. The CDR3 is CASSYFNEQYF. The DNA of the CDR3 is TGTGCCAGCAGTTACTTCAACGAGCAGTACTTC.

V and J are TRBV6-5 and TRBJ1-5; weak D call: TRBD1 (5 bases). The CDR3 totals 15 residues. Trimming left V 8 bases short and J 5 bases short, with 19 bases between. Looked up from germline, CDR1 is MNHEY and CDR2 is SVGAGI. The CDR3 coding sequence is TGTGCCAGCCGATCTACGGGGGTATCCCATCAGCCCCAGCATTTT. Amino acids: CASRSTGVSHQPQHF.

This chain links TRBV30 with TRBJ2-4; no clear D. In germline, CDR1 is GTSNPN, CDR2 SVGIG (reference sequence). The germline V and J ends were trimmed by 0 bases and 3 bases, with 9 bases remaining between them. The CDR3 consists of 14 residues. The CDR3 is CAWSVGVGKNIQYF. The CDR3 nucleotides read TGTGCCTGGAGTGTAGGAGTAGGCAAAAACATTCAGTACTTC.

The gene calls are TRBV5-6 and TRBJ1-2, with D possibly being TRBD1 (6 bases). This CDR3 contains 16 residues. Germline assignment: CDR1 SGHDT and CDR2 YYEEEE. V was trimmed by 4 bases and J by 0 bases, leaving 16 bases between them. CDR3 sequence: CASSEDSLRPNYGYTF. Written as DNA, the CDR3 is TGTGCCAGCAGCGAGGACAGTCTACGGCCTAACTATGGCTACACCTTC.